Below, 13 T cell receptor beta chains from the same sample are listed, as sequenced in a study of T cells in localized non-small cell lung cancer. Generated by immunoSEQ multiplex PCR, the TCRdb table keeps only in-frame clones and is missing some. Here the sample spans approximately 28,000 clones, 75% to 90% being singletons. The sample here was peripheral blood, taken before any cancer treatment. These receptors were taken from a female donor of 60 years or more with stage II squamous cell lung carcinoma.

This sequence joins TRBV18 and TRBJ1-1; no clear D. Trimming shortened V by 4 bases and J by 1 base, and 10 bases separated the two germline ends. This CDR3 spans 14 amino acids. Germline V CDR1 and CDR2: KGHSH, LQKENI. CDR3 DNA sequence: TGTGCCAGCTCACTACTCCTCTCGAACACTGAAGCTTTCTTT. Protein product: CASSLLLSNTEAFF.

This chain uses TRBV6-1 with TRBJ1-1; perhaps TRBD1 as D (5 bases). Germline lookup yields CDR1 MNHNS and CDR2 SASEGT. This CDR3 comprises 15 residues. The ends were cut back, 10 bases at V and 1 base at J, with 19 bases in the middle. Written as DNA, the CDR3 is TGTGCCACCCAAAAGCCGGGACCCGCGAACACTGAAGCTTTCTTT. Its protein product is CATQKPGPANTEAFF.

This clone was counted between two and nine times. The V gene is TRBV19, the J gene TRBJ1-3, with TRBD1 as a possible D gene (5 bases). Germline V gene data show CDR1 as LNHDA and CDR2 as SQIVND (reference sequence). The germline V and J ends were trimmed by 5 bases and 0 bases, with 14 bases remaining between them. This CDR3 comprises 16 residues. The CDR3 DNA sequence: TGTGCCAGTAGTCTTCGGGACCCCAGCTCTGGAAACACCATATATTTT. Its translation: CASSLRDPSSGNTIYF.

V is TRBV6-1 and J is TRBJ2-1; perhaps TRBD1 as D (7 bases). CDR1 and CDR2 from the germline V gene are MNHNS and SASEGT. The V and J ends lost 0 bases and 7 bases respectively, with 22 bases between them. The length of the CDR3 is 18 residues. The CDR3: CASSEASRGETHRNEQFF. CDR3 coding DNA: TGTGCCAGCAGTGAAGCCAGCAGGGGGGAAACCCACAGGAATGAGCAGTTCTTC.

The J gene is TRBJ1-5, the V gene TRBV5-1; 10 bases map to TRBD1. Trimming at V came to 4 bases and at J to 7 bases, leaving 17 bases not matched to a gene. The V gene's germline CDR1 is SGHRS and CDR2 YFSETQ. The CDR3 length is 18 residues. The CDR3 loop reads CASSPNPSTGGAGQPQHF. Written as DNA, the CDR3 is TGCGCCAGCAGCCCCAACCCCTCGACAGGGGGCGCTGGACAGCCCCAGCATTTT. Complete variable domain (other parts from reference TRBV5-1 and TRBJ1-5): KAGVTQTPRYLIKTRGQQVTLSCSPISGHRSVSWYQQTPGQGLQFLFEYFSETQRNKGNFPGRFSGRQFSNSRSEMNVSTLELGDSALYLCASSPNPSTGGAGQPQHFGDGTRLSIL.

V and J are TRBV9 and TRBJ2-7; D may be TRBD1 (6 bases). Germline CDR1 and CDR2: SGDLS and YYNGEE. This CDR3 is built from 16 residues. The V and J ends lost 0 bases and 3 bases respectively, with 16 bases between them. The CDR3 region has the DNA TGTGCCAGCAGCGTAGGGCAGGGACAAATAGGCTACGAGCAGTACTTC. Its protein product is CASSVGQGQIGYEQYF.

This clone was counted once. The gene calls are TRBV7-2 and TRBJ2-4; 9 nucleotides match TRBD2. CDR1 and CDR2 from the germline V gene are SGHTA and FQGNSA. V shed 2 bases, J shed 3 bases, and the junction held 14 bases outside the gene matches. This CDR3 comprises 19 residues. CDR3 DNA: TGTGCCAGCAGCTTATATGACGCGGGAGGGCCTATTGGCAAAAACATTCAGTACTTC. Translated: CASSLYDAGGPIGKNIQYF.

This clone was detected only once. The chain carries TRBV28 and TRBJ2-5; weak D call: TRBD2 (5 bases). The DNA end is a closer match to TRBJ2-7, so the J assignment may be wrong. The CDR3 has 12 amino acids. Germline CDR1 MDHEN, CDR2 SYDVKM. CDR3 region: CASSSGGYEQYF. The CDR3 coding sequence is TGTGCCAGCAGCTCCGGAGGCTACGAGCAGTACTTC.

This chain connects TRBV10-3 to TRBJ1-5; D may be TRBD1 (5 bases). The germline V and J ends were trimmed by 4 bases and 9 bases, with 16 bases remaining between them. The germline CDR1 and CDR2 sequences are ENHRY and SYGVKD. The length of the CDR3 is 14 residues. The CDR3 is CAISAGGESAPQHF. CDR3 sequence (DNA): TGTGCCATCAGTGCGGGGGGGGAGTCGGCGCCCCAGCATTTT.

The V and J genes are TRBV2 and TRBJ2-5; the D gene could be TRBD1 or TRBD2 (5 bases each). Germline CDR1 SNHLY, CDR2 FYNNEI. Trimming cost V 7 bases and J 4 bases, with 22 bases left between them. CDR3 length: 16 amino acids. CDR3 protein: CASIQAPRASAETQYF. CDR3 DNA: TGTGCCAGCATACAGGCGCCGCGGGCCTCCGCAGAGACCCAGTACTTC. The variable domain in full, with the rest retrieved from reference TRBV2 and TRBJ2-5, is EPEVTQTPSHQVTQMGQEVILRCVPISNHLYFYWYRQILGQKVEFLVSFYNNEISEKSEIFDDQFSVERPDGSNFTLKIRSTKLEDSAMYFCASIQAPRASAETQYFGPGTRLLVL.

The chain joins TRBV10-3 to TRBJ1-5; D not certain. Germline CDR1 reads ENHRY; CDR2 reads SYGVKD. This CDR3 is built from 12 residues. Trimming took off 4 bases at V and 7 bases at J, with 8 bases between the two ends. In DNA form, the CDR3 reads TGTGCCATCAGTGTAGGTGACCAGCCCCAGCATTTT. Translating gives CAISVGDQPQHF.

The gene calls are TRBV28 and TRBJ1-2; unclear D gene. The V gene lost 8 bases and the J gene lost 5 bases, with 9 bases spanning the gap. There are 11 residues in the CDR3. The germline V gene has CDR1 MDHEN and CDR2 SYDVKM. CDR3 sequence reads: CASGPSYGYTF. In DNA form, the CDR3 reads TGTGCCAGCGGTCCCTCATATGGCTACACCTTC.

The CDR3 DNA reads TGTGCCAGCAGAAGACCCCGGGGCCTCTCCTACGAGCAGTACTTC. This translates into CASRRPRGLSYEQYF. This chain joins TRBV28 and TRBJ2-7; D may match TRBD1 or TRBD2 (5 bases each). Germline CDR1 and CDR2: MDHEN and SYDVKM. Trimming pared 6 bases from V and 0 bases from J, leaving 15 bases between. This CDR3 is built from 15 residues. Full variable domain (remainder filled in from reference TRBV28 and TRBJ2-7): DVKVTQSSRYLVKRTGEKVFLECVQDMDHENMFWYRQDPGLGLRLIYFSYDVKMKEKGDIPEGYSVSREKKERFSLILESASTNQTSMYLCASRRPRGLSYEQYFGPGTRLTVT.